What follows are 14 T cell receptor beta chains derived from one specimen sequenced in a study of blood T cell repertoires in COVID-19. TCRdb's table, derived via immunoSEQ multiplex PCR, lists solely in-frame clones and lacks some. Here the sample spans over 45,000 clones, approximately 80% being singletons. Sequenced material: peripheral blood. The receptors were gathered from a human donor with active or convalescent COVID-19. The donor label of this sample is uncertain.

This clone turned up a few times. The chain employs TRBV5-5 and TRBJ1-4; 9 bases agree with TRBD1. V shed 9 bases and J 8 bases; nucleotides not matched to a gene: 5. CDR1 is SGHKS, CDR2 YYEKEE, per germline (reference sequence). The CDR3 runs 12 residues. The CDR3 DNA sequence: TGTGCCACCGGACAGGGGAACGAAAAACTGTTTTTT. Encoded protein: CATGQGNEKLFF.

The chain joins TRBV2 to TRBJ2-5, with 8 positions matching TRBD1. The V segment lost 6 bases and the J segment 5 bases; nucleotides outside the gene matches: 5. CDR1 SNHLY and CDR2 FYNNEI come from the germline V gene. This CDR3 is 13 amino acids long. The CDR3 region has the DNA TGTGCCAGCAGCTCAGGGGGCCGGGAGACCCAGTACTTC. The encoded protein is CASSSGGRETQYF.

This clone was seen just once. The chain links TRBV5-1 to TRBJ1-1, with TRBD1 matching over 8 bases. The CDR3 runs to 14 residues. Losses at the gene ends were 2 bases for V and 5 bases for J; bases not matched to a gene: 5. In germline, CDR1 is SGHRS, CDR2 YFSETQ. CDR3 nucleotide sequence: TGCGCCAGCAGCTTCGACAGGGGAGGAACTGAAGCTTTCTTT. This encodes CASSFDRGGTEAFF.

The rearrangement uses TRBV5-1 and TRBJ2-1, with 7 positions matching TRBD1. The CDR3 is 12 amino acids. Germline-derived CDR1 and CDR2 are SGHRS and YFSETQ. V was pared by 4 bases and J by 7 bases, with 2 bases of the junction left unmatched. The DNA of the CDR3 is TGCGCCAGCAGCAGGGACAGTAATGAGCAGTTCTTC. This codes for CASSRDSNEQFF.

The rearrangement joins TRBV14 to TRBJ2-7; 7 bases line up with TRBD1. Germline loops: CDR1 SGHDN, CDR2 FVKESK. V gave up 3 bases and J gave up 3 bases; unmatched junction bases: 5. The CDR3 runs to 14 residues. CDR3 sequence (DNA): TGTGCCAGCAGCCAGGCAGGGGGATACTACGAGCAGTACTTC. Its protein product is CASSQAGGYYEQYF. The full variable domain, rest sourced from reference TRBV14 and TRBJ2-7, is EAGVTQFPSHSVIEKGQTVTLRCDPISGHDNLYWYRRVMGKEIKFLLHFVKESKQDESGMPNNRFLAERTGGTYSTLKVQPAELEDSGVYFCASSQAGGYYEQYFGPGTRLTVT.

The rearrangement links TRBV7-9 to TRBJ2-7; D possibly corresponds to TRBD2 (6 bases). CDR1 is SEHNR, CDR2 FQNEAQ, per germline (reference sequence). Trimming cost V 0 bases and J 3 bases, with 9 bases left between them. CDR3 length equals 14 residues. CDR3 in DNA: TGTGCCAGCAGCTTAGCCGGGACTCACTACGAGCAGTACTTC. It codes for CASSLAGTHYEQYF.

This clone was found a few times. The gene calls are TRBV28 and TRBJ2-7; 7 bases are a match to TRBD1. Trimming removed 7 bases from V and 1 base from J; junction bases left unmatched: 13. CDR1 and CDR2 (germline): MDHEN, SYDVKM. This CDR3 has 16 residues. The CDR3: CASTPITGARSYEQYF. The CDR3 nucleotides are TGTGCCAGCACCCCCATAACAGGGGCAAGATCCTACGAGCAGTACTTC.

The V and J genes are TRBV6-4 and TRBJ1-3; D is uncertain. The CDR3 runs to 16 residues. Trimming pared 8 bases from V and 0 bases from J, leaving 17 bases between. From germline, CDR1 is MRHNA and CDR2 SNTAGT. The CDR3 loop reads CASGSVERSSGNTIYF. CDR3 sequence (DNA): TGTGCCAGCGGTAGCGTAGAGAGGAGCTCTGGAAACACCATATATTTT.

A few counts support this clone. The chain recombines TRBV13 with TRBJ1-5; 10 bases are shared with TRBD1. This CDR3 has 15 residues. The J segment lost 3 bases and the V segment lost 3 bases, leaving 2 bases of the junction unmatched. Germline CDR1 is PRHDT and CDR2 is FYEKMQ (reference sequence). This CDR3 reads CASSFGTGVNQPQHF. CDR3 coding DNA: TGTGCCAGCAGCTTCGGGACAGGGGTCAATCAGCCCCAGCATTTT.

This clone was recorded once. V and J are TRBV5-8 and TRBJ1-2; 7 bases fit TRBD1. The CDR3 has 15 amino acids. From germline, CDR1 is SGHTS and CDR2 YDEGEE. J was trimmed by 5 bases and V by 3 bases; bases with no gene match: 10. The DNA for the CDR3 is TGTGCCAGCAGCTCGTACAGGGGAAACGAATATGGCTACACCTTC. It codes for CASSSYRGNEYGYTF. Combining the CDR3 with reference TRBV5-8 and TRBJ1-2 gives the whole variable domain EAGVTQSPTHLIKTRGQQATLRCSPISGHTSVYWYQQALGLGLQFLLWYDEGEERNRGNFPPRFSGRQFPNYSSELNVNALELEDSALYLCASSSYRGNEYGYTFGSGTRLTVV.

J is TRBJ2-3 and V is TRBV28, with 7 nucleotides matching TRBD2. Germline V CDR1 and CDR2: MDHEN, SYDVKM. J lost 4 bases, V lost 5 bases, and 3 bases had no gene match. This CDR3 comprises 13 residues. The CDR3: CASSPRGADTQYF. CDR3 bases: TGTGCCAGCAGTCCACGGGGGGCAGATACGCAGTATTTT.

The chain employs TRBV3-1 (or the pseudogene TRBV3-2) and TRBJ2-6, with 12 bases lining up with TRBD2. Germline lookup yields CDR1 LGHDT and CDR2 YNNKEL (reference sequence). The CDR3 totals 18 residues. After removal of 4 bases from V and 0 bases from J, the junction contained 4 bases not matched to a gene. CDR3 sequence reads: CASSPGTSGSSGANVLTF. As DNA, the CDR3 is TGTGCCAGCAGCCCGGGGACTAGCGGGTCCTCTGGGGCCAACGTCCTGACTTTC.

The V gene is TRBV27, the J gene TRBJ1-3; D might be TRBD1 (6 bases). Germline loops: CDR1 MNHEY, CDR2 SMNVEV (reference sequence). V was clipped by 1 base and J by 0 bases, with 16 bases between them. The CDR3 is 18 residues long. DNA of the CDR3: TGTGCCAGCAGTTTATGGGGACACCAAAGCGGCTCTGGAAACACCATATATTTT. Protein product: CASSLWGHQSGSGNTIYF.

The chain carries TRBV3-1 (or the pseudogene TRBV3-2) and TRBJ2-1; D is uncertain. This CDR3 has 15 residues. The V end was cut by 5 bases, the J end by 4 bases, with 15 bases between. Germline CDR1 is LGHDT and CDR2 is YNNKEL (reference sequence). CDR3 region: CASSTDETLYNEQFF. The DNA for the CDR3 is TGTGCCAGCAGCACCGACGAGACACTTTACAATGAGCAGTTCTTC.